These 20 T cell receptor beta chains came from one sample sequenced in a study of neurological immune-mediated disorders. TCRdb re-analysed the 5' RACE reads in MiXCR, keeping a single row per CDR3 protein. The profile covers fewer than 40,000 distinct CDR3 sequences, with approximately 4.4% appearing a single time and approximately 22% taken by the ten largest. Sequencing used PBMCs. These receptors were obtained from a young man in good health.

This clonotype was counted many times. The CDR3 loop reads CASRTTEKGISPLHF. The CDR3, as DNA: TGTGCCAGCAGGACAACCGAGAAAGGAATTTCACCCCTCCACTTT. This chain joins TRBV6-1 and TRBJ1-6, with no clear D. From germline, CDR1 is MNHNS and CDR2 SASEGT. CDR3 length: 15 residues. Trimming cost V 6 bases and J 9 bases, with 18 bases left between them.

In its sample, this clonotype was seen many times. This chain links TRBV7-3 with TRBJ1-6; tentatively, D is TRBD1 (5 bases). The CDR3 extends over 15 amino acids. Deletions cut 5 bases from V and 8 bases from J, with 16 bases between. Germline V gene sequence: CDR1 SGHTA, CDR2 FQGTGA. This CDR3 reads CASSLQGPPDSPLHF. The CDR3 coding sequence is TGTGCCAGCAGCCTTCAGGGACCCCCAGATTCACCCCTCCACTTT.

This clonotype was observed at least ten times. The rearrangement links TRBV20-1 to TRBJ2-3; TRBD1 might be the D (6 bases). Between the trimmed V and J ends, which lost 4 bases and 0 bases, there was a span of 29 bases. The CDR3 consists of 20 residues. The germline V gene encodes CDR1 DFQATT and CDR2 SNEGSKA (reference sequence). CDR3 amino acids: CSATTYSGTPTLSSTDTQYF. CDR3 DNA sequence: TGCAGTGCTACTACCTATTCCGGGACACCGACATTGTCTAGCACAGATACGCAGTATTTT.

This clonotype was seen at least ten times. This rearrangement joins TRBV7-6 to TRBJ1-1, with TRBD1 matching over 7 bases. Unmatched junction bases numbered 14, after V lost 4 bases and J lost 3 bases. The CDR3 spans 17 residues. Germline CDR1 reads SGHVS; CDR2 reads FNYEAQ. This CDR3 is CASSSRSDRVGYTEAFF. The CDR3 coding sequence is TGTGCCAGCAGCTCGAGGAGCGACAGGGTGGGTTACACTGAAGCTTTCTTT.

This clonotype came up many times. The gene calls are TRBV20-1 and TRBJ2-4, with D possibly being TRBD1 or TRBD2 (5 bases each). Germline CDR1 is DFQATT and CDR2 is SNEGSKA (reference sequence). This CDR3 is 14 amino acids long. The V and J ends lost 5 bases and 0 bases respectively, with 11 bases between them. The DNA for the CDR3 is TGCAGTGCTGAGGGACCTGAAGCCAAAAACATTCAGTACTTC. Amino acid sequence: CSAEGPEAKNIQYF.

This clonotype was detected many times. The rearrangement links TRBV20-1 to TRBJ1-1, with a weak D call TRBD1 (5 bases). From germline, CDR1 is DFQATT and CDR2 SNEGSKA (reference sequence). The germline V and J ends were trimmed by 5 bases and 5 bases, with 18 bases remaining between them. The CDR3 contains 14 residues. The CDR3 here is CSALNAQGGTEAFF. Written as DNA, the CDR3 is TGCAGTGCTCTTAACGCCCAGGGAGGGACTGAAGCTTTCTTT.

This clonotype appeared many times. The V and J genes are TRBV11-2 and TRBJ2-7; 7 bases align to TRBD1. The CDR3 is made up of 13 amino acids. The V gene end was trimmed by 1 base and the J gene end by 5 bases; junction bases not matched to a gene: 2. The germline V gene has CDR1 SGHAT and CDR2 FQNNGV. Here the CDR3 reads CASSLVDRDEQYF. The DNA of the CDR3 is TGTGCCAGCAGCTTAGTCGACAGGGACGAGCAGTACTTC.

In its sample, this clonotype was seen many times. The chain has TRBV6-6 and TRBJ2-7; 8 bases are shared with TRBD1. V dropped 3 bases and J dropped 6; count of bases not matched to a gene: 7. The CDR3 runs 14 residues. Germline V gene lookup returns CDR1 MNHNY and CDR2 SVGAGI (reference sequence). In nucleotides, the CDR3 is TGTGCCAGCAGTTATACAGGGGGAATCGGCGAGCAGTACTTC. This encodes CASSYTGGIGEQYF.

The table lists this clonotype with many counts. The chain employs TRBV20-1 and TRBJ1-1; no clear D gene. The CDR3 is made up of 15 amino acids. Trimming removed 0 bases at V and 3 bases at J, with 14 bases between. CDR1 is DFQATT, CDR2 SNEGSKA, per germline (reference sequence). The CDR3, as DNA: TGCAGTGCTAGAGATCTTCAGTGGGCAGACACTGAAGCTTTCTTT. Protein sequence: CSARDLQWADTEAFF.

This clonotype showed up many times. J is TRBJ2-7 and V is TRBV3-1, with D tentatively TRBD2 (5 bases). CDR3 length equals 13 residues. V was shortened by 4 bases and J by 4 bases, with 11 bases between the two germline ends. Germline V lookup: CDR1 LGHDT, CDR2 YNNKEL (reference sequence). The CDR3 spells CASSRERGYEQYF. In DNA, the CDR3 is TGTGCCAGCAGCCGGGAACGAGGGTACGAGCAGTACTTC.

In its sample, this clonotype was seen many times. This sequence joins TRBV5-1 and TRBJ1-1; possible D gene TRBD1, 5 bases. With 4 bases removed from V and 6 bases from J, the gap between germline ends came to 10 bases. Germline lookup yields CDR1 SGHRS and CDR2 YFSETQ. CDR3 size: 12 residues. The CDR3 DNA follows: TGCGCCAGCAGCGCCCGGGGGGCTGAAGCTTTCTTT. It yields the protein CASSARGAEAFF. Full variable domain (rest looked up from reference TRBV5-1 and TRBJ1-1): KAGVTQTPRYLIKTRGQQVTLSCSPISGHRSVSWYQQTPGQGLQFLFEYFSETQRNKGNFPGRFSGRQFSNSRSEMNVSTLELGDSALYLCASSARGAEAFFGQGTRLTVV.

This clonotype appeared many times. The chain employs TRBV6-2 or TRBV6-3 and TRBJ2-3; 8 nucleotides agree with TRBD1. CDR1 and CDR2 (germline): MNHEY, SVGEGT. This CDR3 has 14 amino acids. Trimming removed 6 bases from V and 4 bases from J; junction bases left unmatched: 6. The CDR3 protein is CASRQQGGPDTQYF. DNA of the CDR3: TGTGCCAGCAGGCAACAGGGGGGACCAGATACGCAGTATTTT.

There are many counts of this clonotype. The rearrangement uses TRBV7-3 and TRBJ1-1, with D perhaps TRBD1 (5 bases). This CDR3 has 13 residues. CDR1 is SGHTA and CDR2 is FQGTGA in the germline V gene. The V end was cut by 2 bases, the J end by 3 bases, with 7 bases between. CDR3 region: CASSLLGDTEAFF. The CDR3 DNA follows: TGTGCCAGCAGCTTATTAGGGGACACTGAAGCTTTCTTT. The whole variable domain, filled in from reference TRBV7-3 and TRBJ1-1, reads GAGVSQTPSNKVTEKGKYVELRCDPISGHTALYWYRQSLGQGPEFLIYFQGTGAADDSGLPNDRFFAVRPEGSVSTLKIQRTERGDSAVYLCASSLLGDTEAFFGQGTRLTVV.

This clonotype was seen repeatedly, ten times or more. The rearrangement uses TRBV11-2 and TRBJ2-2; maybe TRBD2 (6 bases). The CDR3 consists of 14 residues. CDR1 and CDR2 from the germline V gene are SGHAT and FQNNGV. V lost 5 bases to trimming and J lost 1 base, with 8 bases between them. CDR3 coding DNA: TGTGCCAGCAGCCGGAGGGGGAACACCGGGGAGCTGTTTTTT. Protein product: CASSRRGNTGELFF.

This clonotype appeared many times. The gene calls are TRBV6-5 and TRBJ2-7; D could derive from TRBD1 or TRBD2 (6 bases each). CDR1 and CDR2 (germline): MNHEY, SVGAGI. There are 14 residues in the CDR3. Trimming shortened V by 2 bases and J by 7 bases, and 15 bases separated the two germline ends. CDR3 region: CASSYIWGAGEQYF. In DNA form, the CDR3 reads TGTGCCAGCAGTTACATTTGGGGGGCGGGGGAGCAGTACTTC.

A note on this clonotype: The junction shows a germline mismatch at one end, possibly a read error. The V gene is TRBV7-3, the J gene TRBJ2-3, with D tentatively TRBD2 (5 bases). CDR3 length: 12 residues. Germline assignment: CDR1 SGHTA and CDR2 FQGTGA. The CDR3 here is CAISPGSDTQYF. The DNA of the CDR3 is TGTGCCATCAGCCCGGGGTCAGATACACAGTATTTT.

This clonotype was recorded at least ten times. The chain couples TRBV9 to TRBJ2-7; D tentatively reads TRBD1 or TRBD2 (5 bases each). The CDR3 length is 15 residues. Germline V gives CDR1 SGDLS, CDR2 YYNGEE. V lost 3 bases and J 2 bases, leaving 15 bases between the germline ends. CDR3 loop: CASSDGGITAYEQYF. The CDR3 DNA reads as TGTGCCAGCAGCGATGGGGGAATTACGGCCTACGAGCAGTACTTC. The whole variable domain, filled in from reference TRBV9 and TRBJ2-7, reads DSGVTQTPKHLITATGQRVTLRCSPRSGDLSVYWYQQSLDQGLQFLIQYYNGEERAKGNILERFSAQQFPDLHSELNLSSLELGDSALYFCASSDGGITAYEQYFGPGTRLTVT.

This clonotype was found many times. This chain joins TRBV9 and TRBJ2-1; D is perhaps TRBD1 or TRBD2 (6 bases each). The CDR3 runs 17 residues. V lost 0 bases, J lost 0 bases, and 13 bases lay in between. Germline values: CDR1 SGDLS, CDR2 YYNGEE. The CDR3 DNA sequence: TGTGCCAGCAGCGTAGTTTCGGGGGCCGGCTCCTACAATGAGCAGTTCTTC. Translation gives CASSVVSGAGSYNEQFF.

This clonotype was recorded many times. V usage is TRBV29-1 and J usage is TRBJ2-3; perhaps TRBD2 as D (6 bases). V lost 4 bases, J lost 6 bases, and 8 bases lay in between. CDR3 length: 11 amino acids. The germline gives CDR1 SQVTM, CDR2 ANQGSEA. The CDR3: CSVARGDTQYF. CDR3 DNA sequence: TGCAGCGTTGCCCGGGGGGATACGCAGTATTTT.

At least ten counts were recorded for this clonotype. This chain links TRBV5-1 with TRBJ1-1; D may be TRBD1 (6 bases). V was pared by 1 base and J by 1 base, with 11 bases between. Germline-derived CDR1 and CDR2 are SGHRS and YFSETQ. The CDR3 runs to 15 residues. Written as DNA, the CDR3 is TGCGCCAGCAGCTTGAATCCAGGGGCGAACACTGAAGCTTTCTTT. Protein: CASSLNPGANTEAFF.